This entry concerns a single T cell receptor (beta chain). The data were obtained in a study of blood T cell repertoires in COVID-19. About the research overall: The samples span acute and convalescent COVID-19 from the United States, Italy and Spain. PBMCs, B-cell-depleted T cells, or T cells provided the cDNA or gDNA that made up the material.

Per the authors' pipeline: Reference gene primer amplification gave nucleated cell count estimates. TCRdb keeps only in-frame clones here, not all; method: immunoSEQ multiplex PCR. V, J and clone size were drawn from that table, and D and trimming were deduced from the DNA. The sample consists of 110,000 or so clones, approximately 84% of them appearing once. The sequence was collected from a man aged 40-49 years with acute or convalescent COVID-19. The sequencing input was peripheral blood.

CDR3 residues: CASSIDLMRNEQFF. CDR3 nucleotide sequence: TGTGCCAGTAGTATAGATCTGATGCGAAATGAGCAGTTCTTC. The rearrangement joins TRBV19 to TRBJ2-1, with D uncertain. Germline CDR1 LNHDA, CDR2 SQIVND (reference sequence). The CDR3 has 14 residues. Trimming cost V 0 bases and J 7 bases, with 10 bases left between them.